The present T cell receptor (beta chain) was sequenced within a study of blood T cell repertoires in COVID-19. Study in general: PBMCs, B-cell-depleted T cells, or T cells provided the cDNA or gDNA that made up the material.

Germline lookup yields CDR1 SGDLS and CDR2 YYNGEE. V shed 2 bases, J shed 7 bases, and the junction held 6 bases outside the gene matches. The CDR3 is 15 amino acids. The data were produced by immunoSEQ multiplex PCR, yet TCRdb's version contains in-frame clones alone and is incomplete. In the table there are 300,000 to 400,000 clones, 85% to 95% of which are singletons. Allocation to cohorts depended on clinical history reported by the participants. The clonotype originates from a woman aged 25 to 39 who had been exposed to COVID-19. The sequencing sample was made of PBMCs or T cells enriched from blood (not recorded which). This chain links TRBV9 with TRBJ1-4, with 9 bases identical to TRBD1. The CDR3 is CASSVSGQGSEKLFF. Here the CDR3 DNA reads TGTGCCAGCAGCGTCTCGGGACAGGGAAGTGAAAAACTGTTTTTT. Full variable domain (missing parts from reference TRBV9 and TRBJ1-4): DSGVTQTPKHLITATGQRVTLRCSPRSGDLSVYWYQQSLDQGLQFLIQYYNGEERAKGNILERFSAQQFPDLHSELNLSSLELGDSALYFCASSVSGQGSEKLFFGSGTQLSVL.